The 8 T cell receptor beta chains below all came from one sample that was sequenced in a study of T cell repertoires in cytomegalovirus infection. Using its own MiXCR run on the reads, TCRdb lists one record per CDR3 protein. The table includes 200,000 or so distinct CDR3 sequences, 30% to 45% detected once. These receptors have no identified antigens. Sample: CD8+ T cells from cultured PBMCs, taken from culture after CMV antigen stimulation. These receptors were taken from a human donor in good health (CMV status not recorded). Some clones in this sample may be carry-over from other donors' samples.

Regarding this clonotype: A read error may account for a junction end that differs from germline. The V call is TRBV4-1, the J call TRBJ2-7; D remains ambiguous. Germline V gene data show CDR1 as MGHRA and CDR2 as YSYEKL. The CDR3 runs to 15 residues. The DNA for the CDR3 is TGTGCCAGCAGCCAACGTTTAGGGCCTAGGAGCGAGCAGTACTTC. This gives the protein CASSQRLGPRSEQYF.

The table lists this clonotype with a few counts. The chain has TRBV11-1 and TRBJ1-1; D perhaps matches TRBD1 (6 bases). V lost 1 base and J 5 bases, leaving 14 bases between the germline ends. The CDR3 is 15 amino acids. Germline V lookup: CDR1 SGHAT, CDR2 FQDESV (reference sequence). The CDR3 protein is CASSLERTAQTEAFF. CDR3 coding DNA: TGTGCCAGCAGCTTAGAACGGACAGCCCAAACTGAAGCTTTCTTT.

The V and J genes are TRBV11-2 and TRBJ1-5; 7 nucleotides align to TRBD1. The CDR3 is made up of 21 amino acids. V shed 1 base, J shed 5 bases, and the junction held 23 bases outside the gene matches. Germline values: CDR1 SGHAT, CDR2 FQNNGV. CDR3 sequence: CASSLVPSRSEGQGDYQPQHF. The CDR3 DNA is TGTGCCAGCAGCTTAGTACCATCGCGTTCGGAGGGGCAGGGGGACTATCAGCCCCAGCATTTT.

The chain is built from TRBV5-4 and TRBJ1-5; TRBD1 matches 8 bases. Germline lookup yields CDR1 SGHNT and CDR2 YYREEE (reference sequence). The V segment lost 4 bases and the J segment 7 bases; nucleotides outside the gene matches: 10. The CDR3 runs 15 residues. CDR3 nucleotide sequence: TGTGCCAGCAGCGCCGACAGGGGTTCGCCCCAGCCCCAGCATTTT. Amino acid sequence: CASSADRGSPQPQHF.

This chain links TRBV24-1 with TRBJ2-2; D uncertain. The germline CDR1 and CDR2 sequences are KGHDR and SFDVKD. V was trimmed by 4 bases and J by 5 bases, leaving 7 bases between them. CDR3 length: 13 amino acids. The CDR3, as DNA: TGTGCCACCAGTGACCTCAAGACCGGGGAGCTGTTTTTT. This encodes CATSDLKTGELFF.

The V call is TRBV19, the J call TRBJ1-2, with D maybe TRBD1 (5 bases). The germline V gene encodes CDR1 LNHDA and CDR2 SQIVND (reference sequence). V was shortened by 5 bases and J by 1 base, with 17 bases between the two germline ends. The CDR3 has 16 residues. In nucleotides, the CDR3 is TGTGCCAGTAGTCCTCTGACAGCAACCCTTAACTATGGCTACACCTTC. Translating it yields CASSPLTATLNYGYTF.

In its sample, this clonotype was seen once. This rearrangement joins TRBV27 to TRBJ1-5, with D possibly being TRBD1 (5 bases). The CDR3 spans 16 residues. Germline lookup yields CDR1 MNHEY and CDR2 SMNVEV (reference sequence). V lost 3 bases and J 2 bases, leaving 14 bases between the germline ends. CDR3 bases: TGTGCCAGCAGTTTGGTCCGGGCGGGGGGCAATCAGCCCCAGCATTTT. This sequence encodes CASSLVRAGGNQPQHF.

The J gene is TRBJ1-1, the V gene TRBV7-9; D is possibly TRBD1 (5 bases). The CDR3 is 16 residues long. The ends were cut back, 5 bases at V and 4 bases at J, with 20 bases in the middle. Per the germline V gene, CDR1 is SEHNR and CDR2 is FQNEAQ (reference sequence). CDR3 region: CASSPTSREESTEAFF. The CDR3 DNA sequence: TGTGCCAGCAGCCCCACTTCCAGGGAGGAGAGCACTGAAGCTTTCTTT.